This T cell receptor beta chain was found in a study of cytomegalovirus exposure and HLA in healthy donors. Looking at the study overall: Unique TCR beta sequences numbering about 100 million came from about 180 million T cells in an earlier analysis. Findings and caveats of the study: Data from an earlier analysis indicated that most TCR beta V segments were productive either about 90% or about 30% of the time. An ancestry cluster, one associated with Asian ancestry, reportedly showed fewer N-insertions than the roughly 670-donor mean in a later analysis.

Vbeta (60) and Jbeta (13) primers were used in the PCR. Sequencing used immunoSEQ multiplex PCR; TCRdb keeps in-frame clones, though not all of them. The table records about 160,000 clones, more than 75% of them present only once. Concerning this clone itself: Its antigen remains unknown.

The CDR3 is made up of 14 amino acids. CDR1 and CDR2 from the germline V gene are SGHRS and YFSETQ. The J segment lost 3 bases and the V segment lost 3 bases, leaving 4 bases of the junction unmatched. This TCR derives from a male donor in good health and CMV-seronegative. The sequenced sample was PBMCs. V usage is TRBV5-1 and J usage is TRBJ2-7, with 9 bases lining up with TRBD1. The chain's CDR3 is CASSSTGQGYEQYF. DNA of the CDR3: TGCGCCAGCAGCTCCACGGGACAGGGCTACGAGCAGTACTTC. Complete variable domain (other parts from reference TRBV5-1 and TRBJ2-7): KAGVTQTPRYLIKTRGQQVTLSCSPISGHRSVSWYQQTPGQGLQFLFEYFSETQRNKGNFPGRFSGRQFSNSRSEMNVSTLELGDSALYLCASSSTGQGYEQYFGPGTRLTVT.